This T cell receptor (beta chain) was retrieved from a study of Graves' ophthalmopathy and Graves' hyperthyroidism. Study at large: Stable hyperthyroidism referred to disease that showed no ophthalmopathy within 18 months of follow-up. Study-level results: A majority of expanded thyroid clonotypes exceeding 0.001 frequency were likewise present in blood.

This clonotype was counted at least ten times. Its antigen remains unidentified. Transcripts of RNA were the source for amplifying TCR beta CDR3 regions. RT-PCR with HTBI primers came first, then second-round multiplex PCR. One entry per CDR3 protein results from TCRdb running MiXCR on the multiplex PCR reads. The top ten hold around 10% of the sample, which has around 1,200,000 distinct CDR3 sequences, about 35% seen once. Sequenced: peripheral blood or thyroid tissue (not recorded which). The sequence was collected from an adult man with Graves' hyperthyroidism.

The CDR3 sequence: CASSDSGGGYEQYF. CDR3 coding DNA: TGTGCCAGCAGTGATTCAGGGGGCGGCTACGAGCAGTACTTC. The rearrangement uses TRBV6-6 and TRBJ2-7; 8 nucleotides line up with TRBD1. This CDR3 has 14 amino acids. With 5 bases clipped from V and 3 bases from J, the junction kept 6 bases outside the gene matches. Germline CDR1 and CDR2: MNHNY and SVGAGI (reference sequence).